This is a list of T cell receptor beta chains from one sample in a study of OX40 agonist ivuxolimab in advanced cancers. Using immunoSEQ multiplex PCR, the repertoire was profiled, and TCRdb retains in-frame clones only, with some absent. The sample carries roughly 59,000 clones, about four fifths recorded once. The material sequenced was CD4+ or CD8+ T cells sorted from blood, taken in a trial of the OX40 agonist ivuxolimab. These receptors all come from an adult with an advanced solid tumor such as melanoma, head and neck, liver or kidney cancer. The CDR3 runs from the conserved cysteine through the conserved F or W. The D gene is left open where the match is weak. Clone size is not always given. Where it is, it says once, few, many or a class for expanded clones.

v_gene	j_gene	abundance	d_gene	CDR3aa	CDR3nt
TRBV7-8	TRBJ1-2	-	TRBD1	CASSPGTGASFGYGYTF	TGTGCCAGCAGCCCGGGGACAGGGGCCTCCTTCGGGTATGGCTACACCTTC
TRBV27	TRBJ2-1	-	TRBD1	CASSPDPTGKYEQFF	TGTGCCAGCAGTCCCGACCCGACAGGGAAGTATGAGCAGTTCTTC
TRBV7-3	TRBJ1-1	-	-	CASSLGPLDTEAFF	TGTGCCAGCAGCTTAGGACCTTTGGACACTGAAGCTTTCTTT
TRBV18	TRBJ2-3	-	-	CASSRVGASDTQYF	TGTGCCAGCTCACGAGTCGGGGCTTCAGATACGCAGTATTTT
TRBV11-1	TRBJ1-2	-	-	CASSSQGQGGYTF	TGTGCCAGCAGCTCGCAGGGGCAGGGGGGCTACACCTTC
TRBV6-1	TRBJ2-3	once	-	CASSGTIASTDTQYF	TGTGCCAGCAGTGGGACGATAGCTAGCACAGATACGCAGTATTTT
TRBV9	TRBJ1-3	-	TRBD1	CASSADPRTGAGGNTIYF	TGTGCCAGCAGCGCGGACCCGCGAACAGGGGCAGGTGGAAACACCATATATTTT
TRBV7-2	TRBJ2-5	-	-	CASSSPLREEIHF	TGTGCCAGCAGCTCTCCACTTAGGGAGGAGATCCACTTC
TRBV6-1	TRBJ2-7	-	TRBD1	CASSEGDRGYEQYF	TGTGCCAGCAGTGAAGGGGACAGGGGGTACGAGCAGTACTTC
TRBV5-4	TRBJ1-1	once	-	CASSLGEGARTEAFF	TGTGCCAGCAGCTTGGGAGAAGGGGCGCGGACTGAAGCTTTCTTT
TRBV15	TRBJ1-1	few	-	CATSRRLGTPGAEAFF	TGTGCCACCAGCAGGCGCCTGGGGACCCCTGGGGCTGAAGCTTTCTTT
TRBV12-5	TRBJ2-1	-	TRBD2	CASGSGLAGGFEQFF	TGTGCTAGTGGTTCTGGACTAGCGGGGGGGTTTGAGCAGTTCTTC
TRBV11-2	TRBJ2-7	once	TRBD1	CASSLEGQGDYEQYF	TGTGCCAGCAGCTTAGAGGGACAGGGGGACTACGAGCAGTACTTC
TRBV18	TRBJ1-5	-	-	CASSRDGNQPQHF	TGTGCCAGCTCACGGGACGGGAATCAGCCCCAGCATTTT
TRBV4-1	TRBJ1-1	-	-	CASSPEGVWNTEAFF	TGCGCCAGCAGCCCCGAGGGGGTGTGGAACACTGAAGCTTTCTTT
TRBV15	TRBJ1-4	-	-	CATTPAMHSINEKLFF	TGTGCCACCACTCCCGCGATGCATTCGATTAATGAAAAACTGTTTTTT
TRBV19	TRBJ2-5	-	TRBD2	CASSRVTSGGAETQYF	TGTGCCAGTAGTAGAGTGACTAGCGGGGGGGCCGAGACCCAGTACTTC